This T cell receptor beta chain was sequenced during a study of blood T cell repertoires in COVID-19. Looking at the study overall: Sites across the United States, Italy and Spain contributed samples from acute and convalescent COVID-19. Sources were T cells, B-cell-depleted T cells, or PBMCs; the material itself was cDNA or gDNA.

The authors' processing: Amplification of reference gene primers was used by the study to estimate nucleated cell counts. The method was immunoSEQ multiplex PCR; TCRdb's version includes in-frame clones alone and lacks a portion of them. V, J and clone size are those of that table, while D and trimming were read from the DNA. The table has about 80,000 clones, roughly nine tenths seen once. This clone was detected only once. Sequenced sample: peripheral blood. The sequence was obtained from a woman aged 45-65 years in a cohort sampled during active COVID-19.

CDR3 sequence reads: CASSPRSLQETQYF. In DNA form, the CDR3 reads TGTGCCAGCTCACCACGAAGCTTACAAGAGACCCAGTACTTC. The rearrangement links TRBV18 to TRBJ2-5, with no clear D. Trimming took off 1 base at V and 2 bases at J, with 8 bases between the two ends. CDR1 and CDR2 (germline): KGHSH, LQKENI. CDR3 length: 14 amino acids. Variable domain in full (rest from reference TRBV18 and TRBJ2-5): NAGVMQNPRHLVRRRGQEARLRCSPMKGHSHVYWYRQLPEEGLKFMVYLQKENIIDESGMPKERFSAEFPKEGPSILRIQQVVRGDSAAYFCASSPRSLQETQYFGPGTRLLVL.